This T cell receptor beta chain was retrieved from a study of blood T cells in healthy people across ages. The ends lost 4 bases at V and 2 bases at J; junction bases unmatched: 10. The CDR3 extends over 16 amino acids. Per germline, CDR1 DFQATT and CDR2 SNEGSKA (reference sequence). With a J-beta primer mix and a sample-barcoded 5' primer, a second PCR ran roughly 6 to 12 cycles. Each CDR3 protein gets one entry after TCRdb re-called the 5' RACE reads with MiXCR. Of 850,000 to 1,000,000 distinct CDR3 sequences detected, about 44% appear once; the ten largest clones hold 10% to 15%. The receptor's source is a man aged 25 to 45 in good health. The sequenced material came from blood. V is TRBV20-1 and J is TRBJ2-3; 9 nucleotides align to TRBD2. This CDR3 reads CSATPYGGGATDTQYF. DNA for the CDR3: TGCAGTGCTACGCCTTATGGCGGGGGGGCCACAGATACGCAGTATTTT.